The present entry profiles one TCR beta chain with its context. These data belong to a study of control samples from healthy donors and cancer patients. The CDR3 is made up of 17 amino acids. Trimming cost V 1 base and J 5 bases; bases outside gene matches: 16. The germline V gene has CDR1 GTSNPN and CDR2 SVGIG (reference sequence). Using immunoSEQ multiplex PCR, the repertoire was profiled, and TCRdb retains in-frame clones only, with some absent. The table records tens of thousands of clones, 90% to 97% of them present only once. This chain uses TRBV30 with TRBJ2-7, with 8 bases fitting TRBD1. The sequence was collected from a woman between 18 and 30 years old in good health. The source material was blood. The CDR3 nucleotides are TGTGCCTGGAGTGCGTCTATTACCGGGACAGGAGCGGACGAGCAGTACTTC. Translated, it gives CAWSASITGTGADEQYF.